The rows below give T cell receptor beta chains drawn from one sample of a study of OX40 agonist ivuxolimab in advanced cancers. This table comes from immunoSEQ multiplex PCR, and its TCRdb copy is limited to in-frame clones, with some not included. The sample contains 53,000 or so clones, 93% of which appear only once. Specimen: CD4+ or CD8+ T cells sorted from blood, collected in a trial of the OX40 agonist ivuxolimab. The source is an adult with an advanced solid tumor such as melanoma, head and neck, liver or kidney cancer. Each CDR3 is given with its conserved first and last residue. The D gene is left open where the match is weak. The listing skips clone size in some rows; elsewhere it reads once, few, many or a size class.

D gene	clone size	V gene	J gene	CDR3 protein	CDR3 DNA
TRBD2	few	TRBV30	TRBJ2-7	CAWGTSGYEQYF	TGTGCCTGGGGGACTAGTGGCTACGAGCAGTACTTC
.	.	TRBV15	TRBJ2-7	CATSRDRGWDEQYF	TGTGCCACCAGCAGAGATCGGGGGTGGGACGAGCAGTACTTC
.	.	TRBV4-3	TRBJ2-1	CASSQGFPNEQFF	TGCGCCAGCAGCCAAGGGTTCCCCAATGAGCAGTTCTTC
.	.	TRBV27	TRBJ2-2	CASSFVVGANTGELFF	TGTGCCAGCAGTTTCGTCGTCGGAGCGAACACCGGGGAGCTGTTTTTT
.	.	TRBV5-6	TRBJ2-2	CASSLGHSGGLFF	TGTGCCAGCAGCTTGGGGCACTCCGGCGGGCTGTTTTTT
.	.	TRBV7-9	TRBJ2-7	CASSSAGSVNEQYF	TGTGCCAGCAGCTCCGCGGGTTCCGTCAACGAGCAGTACTTC
.	.	TRBV28	TRBJ2-1	CASSFGQRSYNEQFF	TGTGCCAGCAGTTTTGGGCAGAGGTCCTACAATGAGCAGTTCTTC
TRBD2	once	TRBV4-3	TRBJ2-7	CASSPGTSGYEQYF	TGCGCCAGCAGCCCGGGGACTAGCGGCTACGAGCAGTACTTC
TRBD1	.	TRBV27	TRBJ2-7	CASSPSGTGAFGSYF	TGTGCCAGCAGTCCTTCCGGGACAGGGGCTTTCGGGTCGTACTTC
.	.	TRBV19	TRBJ2-2	CASSSFEGTDTGELFF	TGTGCCAGTAGTTCCTTCGAGGGCACGGACACCGGGGAGCTGTTTTTT
TRBD2	.	TRBV6-6	TRBJ2-3	CASSFPTSGTEDTQYF	TGTGCCAGCAGTTTCCCGACTAGCGGGACTGAAGATACGCAGTATTTT
.	.	TRBV9	TRBJ2-1	CASSDGGFTYNEQFF	TGTGCCAGCAGCGACGGGGGCTTCACTTACAATGAGCAGTTCTTC
TRBD2	.	TRBV5-4	TRBJ2-1	CASSFRTLAGMYNEQFF	TGTGCCAGCAGCTTCCGGACGCTAGCGGGGATGTACAATGAGCAGTTCTTC
.	.	TRBV6-5	TRBJ1-4	CASYQGIGEKLFF	TGTGCCAGTTACCAGGGGATCGGGGAAAAACTGTTTTTT
TRBD2	once	TRBV28	TRBJ2-1	CATASGINYNEQFF	TGTGCCACCGCTAGCGGGATAAACTACAATGAGCAGTTCTTC